A selection of T cell receptor beta chains follows, all from one sample in a study of T-cell reconstitution after alpha-beta-depleted transplantation in children. TCRdb called the PCR reads again in MiXCR, with one record for every CDR3 protein. Of roughly 500,000 distinct CDR3 sequences listed, around a third were seen once; the top ten hold roughly 2.5%. The specimen comprised PBMCs from the stem cell graft donor, sampled from the stem cell graft. The receptors stem from a human donor who donated a stem cell graft to a child with aplastic anemia. CDR3s include the opening cysteine and the closing phenylalanine or tryptophan. A D gene is named only where the DNA matches it firmly. Size tells how often a clone was seen (once, few, many) or the class of an expanded clone, and some rows leave it out.

CDR3 | DNA | J | size | V | D
CASSRTEGYQPQHF | TGTGCCAGCAGCCGAACTGAGGGGTATCAGCCCCAGCATTTT | TRBJ1-5 | once | TRBV12-3/TRBV12-4 | NA
CASSVEEGVRSPLHF | TGTGCCAGCAGCGTAGAGGAGGGTGTGCGATCACCCCTCCACTTT | TRBJ1-6 | NA | TRBV9 | NA
CASSPIPRAYEQYF | TGTGCCAGCAGCCCCATACCCAGGGCCTACGAGCAGTACTTC | TRBJ2-7 | few | TRBV4-2 | NA
CASSLGPGLRLGREQFF | TGTGCCAGCAGCTTAGGTCCAGGGCTACGCCTTGGACGTGAGCAGTTCTTC | TRBJ2-1 | NA | TRBV11-2 | NA
CASRRGGANEKLFF | TGTGCCAGCAGACGCGGGGGAGCTAATGAAAAACTGTTTTTT | TRBJ1-4 | many | TRBV7-2 | NA
CSARDRASYNSPLHF | TGCAGTGCTAGAGATCGGGCGAGCTATAATTCACCCCTCCACTTT | TRBJ1-6 | NA | TRBV20-1 | NA
CAIQGRVETEAFF | TGTGCCATCCAGGGCAGGGTAGAAACTGAAGCTTTCTTT | TRBJ1-1 | few | TRBV10-3 | NA
CTSSQEVGRGPGQGGTGELFF | TGCACCAGCAGCCAAGAAGTCGGGAGGGGCCCCGGACAGGGGGGTACTGGGGAGCTGTTTTTT | TRBJ2-2 | few | TRBV1 | NA
CASSLGYGTGGNTIYF | TGTGCCAGCAGCTTAGGTTATGGGACAGGAGGAAACACCATATATTTT | TRBJ1-3 | NA | TRBV7-2 | TRBD1
CAIKTSGVQETQYF | TGTGCCATCAAGACTAGCGGGGTCCAAGAGACCCAGTACTTC | TRBJ2-5 | few | TRBV10-3 | TRBD2
CSVGPRGTQYF | TGCAGCGTTGGCCCCCGGGGTACGCAGTATTTT | TRBJ2-3 | few | TRBV29-1 | NA
CSAGRTSGGVQETQYF | TGCAGTGCTGGAAGGACTAGCGGAGGGGTCCAAGAGACCCAGTACTTC | TRBJ2-5 | few | TRBV20-1 | TRBD2
CASSPLATSGELFF | TGTGCCAGCAGCCCACTAGCGACTTCGGGGGAGCTGTTTTTT | TRBJ2-2 | once | TRBV11-3 | TRBD2
CASSLRRGYEQYF | TGTGCCAGCAGTTTAAGGAGGGGGTACGAGCAGTACTTC | TRBJ2-7 | NA | TRBV27 | NA
CSVGRRQGTGANVLTF | TGCAGCGTTGGTAGAAGACAGGGGACTGGGGCCAACGTCCTGACTTTC | TRBJ2-6 | NA | TRBV29-1 | TRBD1
CASSQLSGGGRNTEAFF | TGTGCCAGCAGCCAATTGTCCGGGGGCGGAAGGAACACTGAAGCTTTCTTT | TRBJ1-1 | few | TRBV14 | NA
CASSVSVAGGPLNEQFF | TGTGCCAGCAGCGTATCGGTAGCGGGAGGGCCTTTGAATGAGCAGTTCTTC | TRBJ2-1 | few | TRBV9 | TRBD2
CASRGGYYYTDTQYF | TGTGCCAGCAGAGGAGGGTATTATTACACAGATACGCAGTATTTT | TRBJ2-3 | NA | TRBV28 | NA
CSAKIPAGNEQYF | TGCAGTGCTAAAATTCCAGCGGGCAACGAGCAGTACTTC | TRBJ2-7 | few | TRBV20-1 | NA
CSAQPGRGIEAFF | TGCAGTGCCCAACCCGGGAGGGGGATTGAAGCTTTCTTT | TRBJ1-1 | few | TRBV20-1 | NA
CASSPNWQGAYEQYF | TGTGCCAGCTCACCTAATTGGCAGGGGGCGTACGAGCAGTACTTC | TRBJ2-7 | NA | TRBV18 | TRBD1
CASSQASGSTSGEQFF | TGTGCCAGCAGCCAAGCTAGCGGGAGTACCTCCGGTGAGCAGTTCTTC | TRBJ2-1 | few | TRBV4-2 | TRBD2